This TCR beta chain was captured in a study of blood T cell repertoires in COVID-19. Generated by immunoSEQ multiplex PCR, the TCRdb table keeps only in-frame clones and is missing some. The sample yields approximately 200,000 clones, 70% to 90% seen once. The CDR3 has 20 residues. J gave up 0 bases and V 4 bases, and 14 bases lay outside the gene matches. Germline V gives CDR1 SGHRS, CDR2 YFSETQ. Recruitment covered about 25 US areas and drew participants whose ages spanned 18 to 89 years. Participant-reported clinical history was the basis for cohort assignment. The study counted Cohort 3 donors as recovered given two negative PCRs, clearance, or symptom resolution.

Sequencing was done on a sample of PBMCs or T cells enriched from blood (not recorded which). The origin of this receptor is a man aged 30-40 years who had recovered from COVID-19. This rearrangement joins TRBV5-1 to TRBJ2-6; 9 bases map to TRBD1. The CDR3 DNA reads as TGCGCCAGCAGCCCACGGGGGGCAGGGACAGGGATCTCTGGGGCCAACGTCCTGACTTTC. Protein sequence: CASSPRGAGTGISGANVLTF.